This T cell receptor beta chain emerged from a study of blood T cell repertoires in COVID-19. Whole-study context: Donors in the United States, Italy and Spain gave samples during acute or convalescent COVID-19.

In Seattle, patients joined the study during active infection and were tracked longitudinally. Original handling: Amplification with reference gene primers provided the estimates of nucleated cell counts. Profiled with immunoSEQ multiplex PCR; TCRdb holds only in-frame clones, not every one. That table is the source of V, J and clone size, and D and trimming were worked out from the DNA. The sample has about 180,000 clones, 70% to 90% seen once. The length of the CDR3 is 14 residues. Trimming left V 5 bases short and J 2 bases short, with 11 bases between. The germline gives CDR1 MGHRA, CDR2 YSYEKL. The source of this sequence is a woman aged 50 to 65 with COVID-19, enrolled during active disease. Sequenced material: peripheral blood. The chain uses TRBV4-1 and TRBJ2-3; no definite D call. The CDR3 loop reads CASSKNTNTDTQYF. The CDR3 DNA reads as TGCGCCAGCAGCAAAAACACAAACACAGATACGCAGTATTTT.